There are a few counts of the clone carrying this TCR beta chain. Its target is unknown. This sample was included in a study of T cell repertoires in cytomegalovirus infection. Study in general: Public TCR beta signatures marked donors with CMV infection and the matching HLA. General study results and limits: It was HLA-C-restricted CMV-specific TCR beta clonotypes that dominated the response ex vivo.

Using its own MiXCR run on the reads, TCRdb lists one record per CDR3 protein. The sample yields around 210,000 distinct CDR3 sequences, 6% to 8% seen once. V was cut by 5 bases and J by 3 bases, with 17 bases left in between. The length of the CDR3 is 14 residues. Germline V gene sequence: CDR1 DFQATT, CDR2 SNEGSKA (reference sequence). The clonotype comes from a human donor in good health (CMV status not recorded). Some clones in this sample may be carry-over from other donors' samples. Sequencing was done on a sample of PBMCs. The chain is built from TRBV20-1 and TRBJ2-7; no clear D. The CDR3 nucleotides read TGCAGTGCTGCTGACGGCAAAAAAAACTACGAGCAGTACTTC. Protein: CSAADGKKNYEQYF.